The subject of this entry is one T cell receptor (beta chain). The data are from a study of monozygotic twins with inflammatory bowel disease. This CDR3 is 15 amino acids long. The V gene's germline CDR1 is SGHDT and CDR2 YYEEEE. After skipping T cell sorting, the authors isolated total RNA from whole blood. UMIs with a 6-nucleotide sample barcode were added by template switching. TCRdb reanalyzed the 5' RACE reads and collapses them to one entry per CDR3 protein, without DNA. Across fewer than 550,000 distinct CDR3 sequences, the top ten clones capture 2% to 3% of the sample. Sequenced input: blood. The chain recombines TRBV5-6 with TRBJ2-2; TCRdb returns TRBD1, unconfirmable since there is no DNA. This TCR derives from a human donor with ulcerative colitis or Crohn's disease, or a healthy co-twin of an affected twin (not recorded which). The chain's CDR3 is CASSFGGFGIGELFF.